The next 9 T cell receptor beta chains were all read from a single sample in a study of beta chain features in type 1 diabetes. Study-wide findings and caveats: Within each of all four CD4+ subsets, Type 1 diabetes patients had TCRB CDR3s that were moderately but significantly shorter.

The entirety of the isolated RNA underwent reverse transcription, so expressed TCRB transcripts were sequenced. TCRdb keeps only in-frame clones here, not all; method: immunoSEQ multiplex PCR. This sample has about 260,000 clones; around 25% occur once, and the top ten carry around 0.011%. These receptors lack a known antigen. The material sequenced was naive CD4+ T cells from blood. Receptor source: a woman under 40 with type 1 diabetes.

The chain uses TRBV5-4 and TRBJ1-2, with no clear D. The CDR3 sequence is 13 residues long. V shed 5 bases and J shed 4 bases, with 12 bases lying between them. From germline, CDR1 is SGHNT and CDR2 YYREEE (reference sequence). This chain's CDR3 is CASRPPAGYGYTF. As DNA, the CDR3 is TGTGCCAGCAGGCCCCCCGCGGGCTATGGCTACACCTTC.

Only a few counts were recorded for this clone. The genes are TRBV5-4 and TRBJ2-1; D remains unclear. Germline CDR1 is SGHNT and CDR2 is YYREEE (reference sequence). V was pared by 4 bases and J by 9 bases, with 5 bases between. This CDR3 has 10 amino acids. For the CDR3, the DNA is TGTGCCAGCAGCGGCCGTGAGCAGTTCTTC. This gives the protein CASSGREQFF.

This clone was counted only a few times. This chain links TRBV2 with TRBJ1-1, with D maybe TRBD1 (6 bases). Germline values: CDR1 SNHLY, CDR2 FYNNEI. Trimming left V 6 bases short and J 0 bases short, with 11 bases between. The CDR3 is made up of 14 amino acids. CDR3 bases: TGTGCCAGCAGCTTTACAGGGATGAACACTGAAGCTTTCTTT. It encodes CASSFTGMNTEAFF.

CDR3 protein: CAWTPGQEPYGYTF. The CDR3 DNA reads as TGTGCCTGGACCCCGGGACAGGAGCCATATGGCTACACCTTC. The chain has TRBV30 and TRBJ1-2; 8 nucleotides line up with TRBD1. The CDR3 sequence is 14 residues long. Unmatched junction bases numbered 9, after V lost 4 bases and J lost 5 bases. Germline CDR1 and CDR2: GTSNPN and SVGIG (reference sequence). The full variable domain, with the rest looked up from reference TRBV30 and TRBJ1-2, is SQTIHQWPATLVQPVGSPLSLECTVEGTSNPNLYWYRQAAGRGLQLLFYSVGIGQISSEVPQNLSASRPQDRQFILSSKKLLLSDSGFYLCAWTPGQEPYGYTFGSGTRLTVV.

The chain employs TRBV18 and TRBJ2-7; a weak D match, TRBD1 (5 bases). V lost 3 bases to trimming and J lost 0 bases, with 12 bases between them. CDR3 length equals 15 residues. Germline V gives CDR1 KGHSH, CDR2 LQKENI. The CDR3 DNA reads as TGTGCCAGCTCACCGCGAGATGACAGCTCCTACGAGCAGTACTTC. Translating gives CASSPRDDSSYEQYF.

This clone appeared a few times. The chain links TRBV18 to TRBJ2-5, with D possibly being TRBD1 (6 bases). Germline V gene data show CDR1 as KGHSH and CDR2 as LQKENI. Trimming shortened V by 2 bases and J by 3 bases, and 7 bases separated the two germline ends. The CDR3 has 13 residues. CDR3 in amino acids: CASSPGDKETQYF. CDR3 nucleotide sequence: TGTGCCAGCTCACCAGGGGACAAAGAGACCCAGTACTTC.

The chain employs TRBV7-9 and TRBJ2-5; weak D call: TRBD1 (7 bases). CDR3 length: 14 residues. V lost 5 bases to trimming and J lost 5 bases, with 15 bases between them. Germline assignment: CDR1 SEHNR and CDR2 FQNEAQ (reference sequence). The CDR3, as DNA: TGTGCCAGCAGCCCCGGACAGGCGGGGGAGACCCAGTACTTC. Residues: CASSPGQAGETQYF.

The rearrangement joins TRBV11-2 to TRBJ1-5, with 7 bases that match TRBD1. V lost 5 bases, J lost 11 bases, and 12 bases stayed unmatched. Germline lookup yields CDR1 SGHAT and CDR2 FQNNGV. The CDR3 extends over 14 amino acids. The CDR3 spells CASSRDRDQGAQHF. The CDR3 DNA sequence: TGTGCCAGCAGCCGAGACAGGGATCAGGGAGCCCAGCATTTT.

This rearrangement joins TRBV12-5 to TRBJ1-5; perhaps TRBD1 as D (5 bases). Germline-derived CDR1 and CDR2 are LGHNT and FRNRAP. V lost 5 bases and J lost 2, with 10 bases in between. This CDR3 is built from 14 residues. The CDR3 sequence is CASGPQGGNQPQHF. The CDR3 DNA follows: TGTGCTAGTGGTCCCCAGGGCGGCAATCAGCCCCAGCATTTT.